This T cell receptor beta chain was recovered during a study of T-cell memory formation after mild COVID-19. At the level of the study: Largely donor-specific sequence clusters came from a couple of donors.

As to this clonotype: Its antigen is currently unknown.

Via MiXCR, TCRdb re-called the 5' RACE reads, giving one row per CDR3 protein. The data show a few hundred thousand distinct CDR3 sequences, over 8.5% seen once. Overall study findings and caveats: From day 15 to 85, contracting clones were balanced between CD4 and CD8, whereas later expanders leaned toward CD4+. For contracting clones, CD4+ ones sat mainly in CM and EM, CD8+ in EMRA.

This CDR3 has 14 amino acids. V trimming: 8 bases; J trimming: 4 bases; junction bases outside the gene matches: 7. CDR1 is MNHNS, CDR2 SASEGT, per germline. The V and J genes are TRBV6-1 and TRBJ2-5; 10 positions agree with TRBD1. The sample taken for sequencing was PBMCs or a T cell subset sorted from them (not recorded which). The receptor was isolated from a man between 18 and 35 years old who had mild COVID-19 (a few samples of this study predate the infection). Cell type and time point are not known. DNA of the CDR3: TGTGCCAGCGCCCGGGACAGGGGAGGAGAGACCCAGTACTTC. This gives the protein CASARDRGGETQYF.